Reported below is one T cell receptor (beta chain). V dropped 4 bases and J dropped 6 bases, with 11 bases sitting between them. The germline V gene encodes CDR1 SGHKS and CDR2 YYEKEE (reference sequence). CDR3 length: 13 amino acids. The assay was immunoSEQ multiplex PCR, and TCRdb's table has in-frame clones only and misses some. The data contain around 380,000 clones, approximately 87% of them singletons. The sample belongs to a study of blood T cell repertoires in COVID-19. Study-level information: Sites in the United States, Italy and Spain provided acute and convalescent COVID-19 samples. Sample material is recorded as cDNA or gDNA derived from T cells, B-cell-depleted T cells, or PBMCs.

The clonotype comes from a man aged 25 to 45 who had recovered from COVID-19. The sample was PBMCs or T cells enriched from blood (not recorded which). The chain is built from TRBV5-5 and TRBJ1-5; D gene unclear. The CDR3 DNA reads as TGTGCCAGCAGCCTATTCAACGGTCAGCCCCAGCATTTT. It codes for CASSLFNGQPQHF.